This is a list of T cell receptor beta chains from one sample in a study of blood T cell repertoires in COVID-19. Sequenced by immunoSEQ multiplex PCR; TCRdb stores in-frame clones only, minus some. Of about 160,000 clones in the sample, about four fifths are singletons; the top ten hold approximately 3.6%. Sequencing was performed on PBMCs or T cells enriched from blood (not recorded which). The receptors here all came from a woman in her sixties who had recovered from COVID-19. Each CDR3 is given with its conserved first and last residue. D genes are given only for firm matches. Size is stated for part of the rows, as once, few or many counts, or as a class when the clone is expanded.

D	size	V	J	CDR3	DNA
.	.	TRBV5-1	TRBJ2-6	CASSQAGGANVLTF	TGCGCCAGCAGCCAGGCAGGTGGGGCCAACGTCCTGACTTTC
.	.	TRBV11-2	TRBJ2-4	CASSLRLGNQGKNIQYF	TGTGCCAGCAGCTTGCGGTTGGGAAACCAGGGCAAAAACATTCAGTACTTC
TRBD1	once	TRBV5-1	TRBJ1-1	CASSLTSQGASEAFF	TGCGCCAGCAGCCTAACCTCCCAGGGGGCGTCCGAAGCTTTCTTT
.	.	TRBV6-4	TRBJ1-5	CASSLTGNQPQHF	TGTGCCAGCAGCCTAACAGGAAATCAGCCCCAGCATTTT
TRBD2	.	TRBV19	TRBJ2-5	CASSIGRGETQYF	TGTGCCAGTAGTATAGGGCGGGGGGAGACCCAGTACTTC
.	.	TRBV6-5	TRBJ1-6	CASSYSGAGGDSPLHF	TGTGCCAGCAGTTACTCGGGAGCGGGGGGCGATTCACCCCTCCACTTT
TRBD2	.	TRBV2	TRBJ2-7	CASSGLAGYYEQYF	TGTGCCAGCAGTGGACTAGCGGGGTACTACGAGCAGTACTTC
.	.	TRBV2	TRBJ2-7	CASSADSSYEQYF	TGTGCCAGCAGTGCGGACAGCTCCTACGAGCAGTACTTC
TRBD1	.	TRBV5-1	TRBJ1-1	CASTTGGVNTEAFF	TGCGCCAGCACCACAGGGGGCGTGAACACTGAAGCTTTCTTT
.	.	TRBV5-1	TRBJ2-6	CASSSTTSGANVLTF	TGCGCCAGCAGCTCGACTACCTCTGGGGCCAACGTCCTGACTTTC
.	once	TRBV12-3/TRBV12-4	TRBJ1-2	CASAAGHGYGYTF	TGTGCCAGCGCAGCAGGGCACGGCTATGGCTACACCTTC
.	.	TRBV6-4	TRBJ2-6	CASSDRGYGANVLTF	TGTGCCAGCAGTGACAGGGGTTATGGGGCCAACGTCCTGACTTTC
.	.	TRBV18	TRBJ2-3	CASSPPSQGSDTQYF	TGTGCCAGCTCACCACCCTCACAGGGTTCCGATACGCAGTATTTT
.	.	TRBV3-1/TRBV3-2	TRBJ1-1	CASSPDGGSEAFF	TGTGCCAGCAGCCCTGATGGGGGCTCTGAAGCTTTCTTT
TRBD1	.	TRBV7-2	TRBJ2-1	CASSGTGTGNFEQFF	TGTGCCAGCAGTGGGACCGGGACAGGGAACTTTGAGCAGTTCTTC
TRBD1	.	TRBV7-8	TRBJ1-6	CASSSLGTAEVYNSPLHF	TGTGCCAGCAGTTCGTTGGGGACAGCAGAAGTCTATAATTCACCCCTCCACTTT
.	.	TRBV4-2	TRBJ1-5	CASSPVVSVSSNQPQHF	TGTGCCAGCAGCCCAGTCGTGTCAGTATCAAGCAATCAGCCCCAGCATTTT
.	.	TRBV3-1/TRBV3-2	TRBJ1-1	CASSHVGGTEAFF	TGTGCCAGCAGCCATGTAGGGGGCACTGAAGCTTTCTTT
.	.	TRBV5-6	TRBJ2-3	CASSLRGASQDTQYF	TGTGCCAGCAGCTTGCGGGGGGCCTCCCAAGATACGCAGTATTTT
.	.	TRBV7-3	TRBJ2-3	CASSTGSTDTQYF	TGTGCCAGCAGTACAGGTAGCACAGATACGCAGTATTTT
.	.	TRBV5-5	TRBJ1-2	CASSAGQNYGYTF	TGTGCCAGCAGCGCAGGACAGAACTATGGCTACACCTTC
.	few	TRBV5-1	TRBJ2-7	CASSLGPDGGRYEQYF	TGCGCCAGCAGCTTGGGACCGGACGGGGGACGATACGAGCAGTACTTC
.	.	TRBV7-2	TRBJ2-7	CASSLDSAVREQYF	TGTGCCAGCAGCTTGGACAGTGCTGTACGCGAGCAGTACTTC
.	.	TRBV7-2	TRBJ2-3	CASSALRDTQYF	TGTGCCAGCAGTGCTCTAAGAGATACGCAGTATTTT
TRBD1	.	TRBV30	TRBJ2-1	CAWSSGTGVDNEQFF	TGTGCCTGGAGCTCCGGGACAGGGGTTGACAATGAGCAGTTCTTC